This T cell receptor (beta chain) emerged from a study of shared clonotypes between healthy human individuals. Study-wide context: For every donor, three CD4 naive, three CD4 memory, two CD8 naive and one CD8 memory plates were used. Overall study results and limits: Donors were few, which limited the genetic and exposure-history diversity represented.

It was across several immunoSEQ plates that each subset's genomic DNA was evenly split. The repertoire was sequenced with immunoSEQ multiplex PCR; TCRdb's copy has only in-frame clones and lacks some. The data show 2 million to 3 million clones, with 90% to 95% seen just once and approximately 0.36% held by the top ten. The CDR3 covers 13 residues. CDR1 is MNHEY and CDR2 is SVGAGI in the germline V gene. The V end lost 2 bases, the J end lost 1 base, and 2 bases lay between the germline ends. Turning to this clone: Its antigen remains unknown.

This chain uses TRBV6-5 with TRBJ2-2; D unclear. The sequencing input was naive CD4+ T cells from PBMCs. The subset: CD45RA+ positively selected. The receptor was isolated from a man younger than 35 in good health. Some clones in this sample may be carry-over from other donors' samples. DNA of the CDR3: TGTGCCAGCAGTTACCAGAACACCGGGGAGCTGTTTTTT. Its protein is CASSYQNTGELFF.